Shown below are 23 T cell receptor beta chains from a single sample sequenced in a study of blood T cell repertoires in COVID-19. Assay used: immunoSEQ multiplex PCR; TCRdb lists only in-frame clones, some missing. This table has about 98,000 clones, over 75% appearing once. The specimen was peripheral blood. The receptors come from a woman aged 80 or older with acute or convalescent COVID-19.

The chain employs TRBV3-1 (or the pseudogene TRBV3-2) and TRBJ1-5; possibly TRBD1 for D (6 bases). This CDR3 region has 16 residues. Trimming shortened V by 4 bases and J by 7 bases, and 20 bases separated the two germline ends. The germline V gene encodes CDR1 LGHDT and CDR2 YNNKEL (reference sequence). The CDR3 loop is CASSRAGDGGLQPQHF. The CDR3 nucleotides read TGTGCCAGCAGCCGAGCAGGGGACGGAGGATTACAGCCCCAGCATTTT.

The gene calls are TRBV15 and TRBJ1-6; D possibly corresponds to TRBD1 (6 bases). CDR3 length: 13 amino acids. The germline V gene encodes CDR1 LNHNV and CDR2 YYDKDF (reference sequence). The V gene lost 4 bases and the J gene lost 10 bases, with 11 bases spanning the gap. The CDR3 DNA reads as TGTGCCACCAGCATCGGGGGGCGGTCACCCCTCCACTTT. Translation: CATSIGGRSPLHF. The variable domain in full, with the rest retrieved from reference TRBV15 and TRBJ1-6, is DAMVIQNPRYQVTQFGKPVTLSCSQTLNHNVMYWYQQKSSQAPKLLFHYYDKDFNNEADTPDNFQSRRPNTSFCFLDIRSPGLGDTAMYLCATSIGGRSPLHFGNGTRLTVT.

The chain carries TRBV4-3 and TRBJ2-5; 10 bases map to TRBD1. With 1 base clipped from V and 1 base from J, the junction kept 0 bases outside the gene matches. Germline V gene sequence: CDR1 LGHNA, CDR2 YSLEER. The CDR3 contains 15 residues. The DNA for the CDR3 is TGCGCCAGCAGCCAAGGGGACAGGGGCCAAGAGACCCAGTACTTC. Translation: CASSQGDRGQETQYF.

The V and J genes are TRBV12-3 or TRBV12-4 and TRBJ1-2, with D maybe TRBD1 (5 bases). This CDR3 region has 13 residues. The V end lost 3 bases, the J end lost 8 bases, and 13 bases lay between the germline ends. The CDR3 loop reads CASSLEGSVGYTF. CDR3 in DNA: TGTGCCAGCAGTTTGGAGGGGTCCGTAGGCTACACCTTC.

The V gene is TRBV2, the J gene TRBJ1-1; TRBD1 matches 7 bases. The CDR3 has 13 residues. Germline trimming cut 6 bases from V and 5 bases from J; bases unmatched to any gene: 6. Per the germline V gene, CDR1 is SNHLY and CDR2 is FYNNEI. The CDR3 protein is CASRAGGWTEAFF. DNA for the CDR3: TGTGCCAGCAGAGCAGGGGGGTGGACTGAAGCTTTCTTT. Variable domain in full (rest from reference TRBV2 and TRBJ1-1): EPEVTQTPSHQVTQMGQEVILRCVPISNHLYFYWYRQILGQKVEFLVSFYNNEISEKSEIFDDQFSVERPDGSNFTLKIRSTKLEDSAMYFCASRAGGWTEAFFGQGTRLTVV.

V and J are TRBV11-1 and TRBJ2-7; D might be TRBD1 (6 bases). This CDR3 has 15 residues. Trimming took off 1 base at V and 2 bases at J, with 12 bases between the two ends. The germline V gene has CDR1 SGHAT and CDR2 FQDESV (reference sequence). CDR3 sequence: CASSLGRQEPYEQYF. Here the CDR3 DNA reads TGTGCCAGCAGCTTAGGGAGACAGGAGCCCTACGAGCAGTACTTC.

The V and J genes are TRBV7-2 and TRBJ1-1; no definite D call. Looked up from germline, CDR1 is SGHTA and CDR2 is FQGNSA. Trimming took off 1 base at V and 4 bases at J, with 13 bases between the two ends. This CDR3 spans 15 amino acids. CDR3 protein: CASSLGAILGTEAFF. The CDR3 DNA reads TGTGCCAGCAGCTTAGGCGCCATCCTAGGCACTGAAGCTTTCTTT.

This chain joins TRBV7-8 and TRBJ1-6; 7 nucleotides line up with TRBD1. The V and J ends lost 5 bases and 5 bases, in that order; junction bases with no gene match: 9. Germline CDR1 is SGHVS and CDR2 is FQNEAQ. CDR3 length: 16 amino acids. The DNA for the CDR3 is TGTGCCAGCAGCCCACGGACAGGTTATGATAATTCACCCCTCCACTTT. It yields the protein CASSPRTGYDNSPLHF.

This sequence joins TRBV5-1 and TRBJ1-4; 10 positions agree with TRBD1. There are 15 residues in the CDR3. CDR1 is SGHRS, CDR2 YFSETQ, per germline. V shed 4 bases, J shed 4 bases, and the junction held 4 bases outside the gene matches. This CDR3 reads CASSRQGAVNEKLFF. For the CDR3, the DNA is TGCGCCAGCAGCCGACAGGGGGCTGTTAATGAAAAACTGTTTTTT.

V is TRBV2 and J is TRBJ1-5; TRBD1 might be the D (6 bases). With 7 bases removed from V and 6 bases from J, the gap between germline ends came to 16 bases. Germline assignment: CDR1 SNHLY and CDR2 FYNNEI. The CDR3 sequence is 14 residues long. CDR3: CASTRGDKGQPQHF. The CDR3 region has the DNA TGTGCCAGCACCCGGGGGGACAAAGGTCAGCCCCAGCATTTT.

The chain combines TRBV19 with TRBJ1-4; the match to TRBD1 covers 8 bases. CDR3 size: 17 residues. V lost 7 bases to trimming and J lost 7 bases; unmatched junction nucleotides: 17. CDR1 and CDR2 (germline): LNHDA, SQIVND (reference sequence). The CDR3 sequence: CASNPTGDRSVGEKLFF. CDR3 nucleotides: TGTGCCAGTAACCCGACAGGGGATCGTTCGGTTGGTGAAAAACTGTTTTTT.

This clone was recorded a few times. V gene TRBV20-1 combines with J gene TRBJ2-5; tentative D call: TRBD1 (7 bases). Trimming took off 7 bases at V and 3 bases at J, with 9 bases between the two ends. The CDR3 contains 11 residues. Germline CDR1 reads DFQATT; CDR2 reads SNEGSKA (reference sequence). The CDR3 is CSGGTEETQYF. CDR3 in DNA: TGCAGTGGCGGGACAGAAGAGACCCAGTACTTC.

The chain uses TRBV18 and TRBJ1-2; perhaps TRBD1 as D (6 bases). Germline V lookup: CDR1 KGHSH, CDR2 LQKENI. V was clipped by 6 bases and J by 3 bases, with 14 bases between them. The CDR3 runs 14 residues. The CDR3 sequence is CASSSAGTYYGYTF. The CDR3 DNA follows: TGTGCCAGCTCCTCCGCTGGGACATACTATGGCTACACCTTC.

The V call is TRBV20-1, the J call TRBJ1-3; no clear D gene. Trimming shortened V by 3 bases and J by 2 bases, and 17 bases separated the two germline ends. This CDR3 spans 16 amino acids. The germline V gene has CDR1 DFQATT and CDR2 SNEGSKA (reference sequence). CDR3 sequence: CSASGLVRGAGNTIYF. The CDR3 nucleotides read TGCAGTGCTAGTGGTCTCGTCCGGGGTGCTGGAAACACCATATATTTT.

The CDR3 coding sequence is TGTGCCAGCAGTCGTATGGCGAAGAGGAGGGCAGAGACCCAGTACTTC. This encodes CASSRMAKRRAETQYF. The chain joins TRBV6-2 or TRBV6-3 to TRBJ2-5; perhaps TRBD2 as D (6 bases). The CDR3 has 16 amino acids. V was shortened by 5 bases and J by 4 bases, with 20 bases between the two germline ends. Germline values: CDR1 MNHEY, CDR2 SVGEGT.

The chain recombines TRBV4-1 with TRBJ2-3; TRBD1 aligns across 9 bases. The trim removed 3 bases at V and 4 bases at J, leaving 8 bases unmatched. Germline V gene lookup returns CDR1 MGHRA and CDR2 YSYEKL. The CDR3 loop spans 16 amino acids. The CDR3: CASSQTGTGGPDTQYF. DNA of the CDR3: TGCGCCAGCAGCCAGACTGGAACAGGGGGCCCAGATACGCAGTATTTT.

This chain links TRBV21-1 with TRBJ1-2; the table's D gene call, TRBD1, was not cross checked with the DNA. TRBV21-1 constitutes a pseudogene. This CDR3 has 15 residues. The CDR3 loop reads CASSRPGGPNYGYTF. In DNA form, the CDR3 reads TGTGCCAGCAGCAGACCAGGGGGCCCTAACTATGGCTACACCTTC.

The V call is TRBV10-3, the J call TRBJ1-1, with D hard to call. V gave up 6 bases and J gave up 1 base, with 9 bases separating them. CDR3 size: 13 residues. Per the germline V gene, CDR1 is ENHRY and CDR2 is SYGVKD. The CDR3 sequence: CAISLEENTEAFF. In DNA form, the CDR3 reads TGTGCCATCAGCCTTGAGGAGAACACTGAAGCTTTCTTT.

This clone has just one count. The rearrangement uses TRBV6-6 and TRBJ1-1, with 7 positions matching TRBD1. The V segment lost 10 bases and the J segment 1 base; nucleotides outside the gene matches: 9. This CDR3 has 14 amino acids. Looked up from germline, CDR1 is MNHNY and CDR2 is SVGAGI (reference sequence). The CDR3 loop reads CATSLDRWNTEAFF. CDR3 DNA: TGTGCCACCAGCCTGGACAGGTGGAACACTGAAGCTTTCTTT.

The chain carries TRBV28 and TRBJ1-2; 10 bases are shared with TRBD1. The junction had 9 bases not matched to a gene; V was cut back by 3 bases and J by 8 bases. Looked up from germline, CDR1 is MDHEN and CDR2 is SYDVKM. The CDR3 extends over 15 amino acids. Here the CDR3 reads CASSLPGTGVRGYTF. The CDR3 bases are TGTGCCAGCAGTTTGCCCGGGACAGGGGTTCGGGGCTACACCTTC.

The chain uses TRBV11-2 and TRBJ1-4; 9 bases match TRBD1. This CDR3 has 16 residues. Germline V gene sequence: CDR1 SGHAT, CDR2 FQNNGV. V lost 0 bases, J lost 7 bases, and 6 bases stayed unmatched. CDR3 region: CASSLDGGTGSEKLFF. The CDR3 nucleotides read TGTGCCAGCAGCTTAGATGGGGGGACAGGGAGTGAAAAACTGTTTTTT.

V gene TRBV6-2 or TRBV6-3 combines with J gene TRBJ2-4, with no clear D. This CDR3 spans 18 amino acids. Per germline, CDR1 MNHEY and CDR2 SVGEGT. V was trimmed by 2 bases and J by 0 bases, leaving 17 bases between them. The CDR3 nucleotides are TGTGCCAGCAGTTACCCCCCATCAAACGGTATAGCCAAAAACATTCAGTACTTC. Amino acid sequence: CASSYPPSNGIAKNIQYF.

CDR3 residues: CARGTGELFF. The CDR3 region has the DNA TGTGCCCGAGGGACCGGGGAGCTGTTTTTT. The chain employs TRBV21-1 and TRBJ2-2; the table's D call, TRBD2, was not checked against the DNA. TRBV21-1 is a documented pseudogene. CDR3 length: 10 residues.